Presented here are 29 T cell receptor beta chains from one specimen sequenced in a study of T-cell memory formation after mild COVID-19. TCRdb re-analysed the 5' RACE reads in MiXCR, keeping a single row per CDR3 protein. The data show 180,000 or so distinct CDR3 sequences, with roughly 10% seen just once and 3% to 4% held by the top ten. Material for sequencing was PBMCs or a T cell subset sorted from them (not recorded which). These receptors were obtained from a man younger than 35 who had mild COVID-19 (a few samples of this study predate the infection). Cell type and time point are not known.

J is TRBJ2-7 and V is TRBV5-1; TRBD2 aligns across 7 bases. The CDR3 totals 15 residues. Unmatched junction bases numbered 10, after V lost 4 bases and J lost 3 bases. The V gene's germline CDR1 is SGHRS and CDR2 YFSETQ. The CDR3 is CASSRSGRENYEQYF. The CDR3 nucleotides read TGCGCCAGCAGCCGGTCGGGGAGGGAGAACTACGAGCAGTACTTC.

This chain connects TRBV19 to TRBJ2-7, with 8 bases aligning to TRBD1. Germline trimming cut 6 bases from V and 0 bases from J; bases unmatched to any gene: 7. The CDR3 consists of 15 residues. Germline loops: CDR1 LNHDA, CDR2 SQIVND (reference sequence). In DNA form, the CDR3 reads TGTGCCAGTAGAAGACAGGGGTACAGCTCCTACGAGCAGTACTTC. Protein sequence: CASRRQGYSSYEQYF.

The rearrangement links TRBV5-1 to TRBJ1-6, with a weak D call TRBD1 (5 bases). The CDR3 loop spans 14 amino acids. The V end was cut by 1 base, the J end by 7 bases, with 9 bases between. Germline values: CDR1 SGHRS, CDR2 YFSETQ. The CDR3, as DNA: TGCGCCAGCAGCTTGTCAGGGAACAATTCACCCCTCCACTTT. It encodes CASSLSGNNSPLHF.

This clonotype has ten or more counts. The rearrangement links TRBV6-2 or TRBV6-3 to TRBJ1-2, with D uncertain. The CDR3 has 11 residues. Between the trimmed V and J ends, which lost 6 bases and 4 bases, there was a span of 6 bases. Germline V gene data show CDR1 as MNHEY and CDR2 as SVGEGT. The CDR3 sequence: CASRTGYGYTF. The CDR3 DNA is TGTGCCAGCAGGACCGGCTATGGCTACACCTTC.

This clonotype was seen many times. The chain employs TRBV7-2 and TRBJ1-5; D is unresolved. This CDR3 spans 12 amino acids. Per germline, CDR1 SGHTA and CDR2 FQGNSA. Trimming cost V 0 bases and J 7 bases, with 4 bases left between them. This chain's CDR3 is CASSLASQPQHF. The DNA for the CDR3 is TGTGCCAGCAGCTTAGCGTCCCAGCCCCAGCATTTT.

This clonotype was found many times. The chain employs TRBV4-3 and TRBJ1-6, with a possible D match to TRBD1 (5 bases). This CDR3 spans 16 amino acids. V lost 0 bases, J lost 4 bases, and 10 bases lay in between. Germline CDR1 is LGHNA and CDR2 is YSLEER. This CDR3 reads CASSQDFAGYNSPLHF. CDR3 sequence (DNA): TGCGCCAGCAGCCAAGATTTTGCAGGGTATAATTCACCCCTCCACTTT.

In its sample, this clonotype was seen many times. The V and J genes are TRBV29-1 and TRBJ1-4; D call uncertain. The CDR3 contains 14 residues. V was clipped by 5 bases and J by 3 bases, with 13 bases between them. Germline-derived CDR1 and CDR2 are SQVTM and ANQGSEA. CDR3 in amino acids: CSVHNREANEKLFF. The CDR3 region has the DNA TGCAGCGTTCACAACAGAGAAGCTAATGAAAAACTGTTTTTT.

CDR3 DNA: TGCGCCAGCAGCCCCGGGGGACAGGGTTGGTCACCCCTCCACTTT. As protein: CASSPGGQGWSPLHF. The J gene is TRBJ1-6, the V gene TRBV5-1; 9 positions agree with TRBD1. V gave up 4 bases and J gave up 10 bases; unmatched junction bases: 9. The germline CDR1 and CDR2 sequences are SGHRS and YFSETQ. This CDR3 is 15 amino acids long.

The rearrangement links TRBV6-2 or TRBV6-3 to TRBJ2-1; TRBD1 matches at 9 bases. Trimming at V came to 0 bases and at J to 8 bases, leaving 5 bases not matched to a gene. The CDR3 is made up of 15 amino acids. The germline V gene encodes CDR1 MNHEY and CDR2 SVGEGT. The CDR3 sequence: CASSYSQGAQDEQFF. The CDR3 DNA reads as TGTGCCAGCAGTTACTCACAGGGGGCGCAGGATGAGCAGTTCTTC.

V and J are TRBV5-1 and TRBJ1-1; D perhaps matches TRBD1 (6 bases). The CDR3 loop spans 14 amino acids. In germline, CDR1 is SGHRS, CDR2 YFSETQ. V lost 4 bases and J lost 1, with 11 bases in between. The CDR3 sequence: CASSPTTGNTEAFF. CDR3 coding DNA: TGCGCCAGCAGCCCCACGACAGGGAACACTGAAGCTTTCTTT.

This clonotype was seen only a few times. The V and J genes are TRBV4-1 and TRBJ1-4; D call uncertain. The CDR3 sequence is 16 residues long. The ends were cut back, 1 base at V and 4 bases at J, with 13 bases in the middle. Germline CDR1 MGHRA, CDR2 YSYEKL. CDR3 bases: TGCGCCAGCAGCCAAGGGCAACGGTTTCGTAATGAAAAACTGTTTTTT. Amino acids: CASSQGQRFRNEKLFF.

The chain combines TRBV12-3 or TRBV12-4 with TRBJ1-1; D ambiguous. With 7 bases removed from V and 8 bases from J, the gap between germline ends came to 11 bases. This CDR3 has 11 amino acids. CDR3 sequence: CASTVRVEAFF. CDR3 bases: TGTGCCAGCACCGTTCGAGTCGAAGCTTTCTTT.

The rearrangement uses TRBV6-1 and TRBJ2-3; D call uncertain. This CDR3 has 12 amino acids. Germline lookup yields CDR1 MNHNS and CDR2 SASEGT. Trimming removed 1 base from V and 13 bases from J, with 12 bases in between. The CDR3 DNA reads as TGTGCCAGCAGTGAAGTCTTTGTGCAGGAGTATTTT. It specifies CASSEVFVQEYF.

This clonotype was found a few times. The J gene is TRBJ1-6, the V gene TRBV10-3; TRBD1 aligns across 7 bases. Per germline, CDR1 ENHRY and CDR2 SYGVKD. The CDR3 length is 12 residues. The trim removed 10 bases at V and 10 bases at J, leaving 7 bases unmatched. CDR3 in DNA: TGTGCCACCGGGACAGAAGGGTCACCCCTCCACTTT. Translated: CATGTEGSPLHF.

This chain uses TRBV7-2 with TRBJ2-1; tentative D call: TRBD2 (7 bases). V gave up 1 base and J gave up 5 bases, with 12 bases separating them. Looked up from germline, CDR1 is SGHTA and CDR2 is FQGNSA. CDR3 length: 15 amino acids. CDR3 sequence reads: CASSLGWGGHNEQFF. CDR3 coding DNA: TGTGCCAGCAGCTTAGGTTGGGGGGGGCACAATGAGCAGTTCTTC.

V is TRBV5-6 and J is TRBJ2-7; 9 nucleotides match TRBD1. The trim removed 3 bases at V and 6 bases at J, leaving 13 bases unmatched. Germline V lookup: CDR1 SGHDT, CDR2 YYEEEE. The CDR3 has 16 amino acids. The CDR3 is CASSSRFGTGKSEQYF. DNA for the CDR3: TGTGCCAGCAGCTCCAGGTTCGGGACAGGGAAGTCCGAGCAGTACTTC.

The chain recombines TRBV4-1 with TRBJ1-5; D unclear. This CDR3 has 13 amino acids. Germline V gene lookup returns CDR1 MGHRA and CDR2 YSYEKL. The V end was cut by 1 base, the J end by 7 bases, with 8 bases between. The CDR3 here is CASSQGGGQPQHF. CDR3 bases: TGCGCCAGCAGCCAAGGGGGAGGACAGCCCCAGCATTTT.

In this sample, this clonotype turned up a few times. V usage is TRBV4-3 and J usage is TRBJ1-6, with TRBD1 as a possible D gene (5 bases). Germline CDR1 LGHNA, CDR2 YSLEER. The CDR3 sequence is 14 residues long. The ends were cut back, 6 bases at V and 7 bases at J, with 13 bases in the middle. The CDR3 DNA follows: TGCGCCAGCAGGGTGGGACTGCCGAATTCACCCCTCCACTTT. Translation: CASRVGLPNSPLHF.

The chain recombines TRBV12-3 or TRBV12-4 with TRBJ1-3; D possibly corresponds to TRBD1 (5 bases). The V end was cut by 6 bases, the J end by 2 bases, with 11 bases between. CDR3 size: 14 residues. The chain's CDR3 is CASRGTSTGNTIYF. The DNA for the CDR3 is TGTGCCAGCAGGGGGACCTCTACTGGAAACACCATATATTTT.

The genes are TRBV20-1 and TRBJ1-6; D unclear. CDR1 and CDR2 from the germline V gene are DFQATT and SNEGSKA (reference sequence). V dropped 6 bases and J dropped 5 bases, with 8 bases sitting between them. The CDR3 sequence is 12 residues long. The CDR3 nucleotides read TGCAGTGCACCCCAGAATAATTCACCCCTCCACTTT. Amino acid sequence: CSAPQNNSPLHF.

The chain links TRBV6-5 to TRBJ2-1, with 7 bases lining up with TRBD1. CDR1 and CDR2 (germline): MNHEY, SVGAGI. The CDR3 loop spans 13 amino acids. Germline trimming cut 2 bases from V and 8 bases from J; bases unmatched to any gene: 3. The CDR3 here is CASSYDREYEQFF. The CDR3 nucleotides read TGTGCCAGCAGTTACGACAGGGAATATGAGCAGTTCTTC.

This clonotype was detected only a few times. The chain links TRBV4-3 to TRBJ2-3, with D perhaps TRBD2 (7 bases). The ends were cut back, 4 bases at V and 6 bases at J, with 23 bases in the middle. The germline V gene encodes CDR1 LGHNA and CDR2 YSLEER. The CDR3 contains 17 residues. CDR3: CASSRAPEGGYADTQYF. The CDR3 region has the DNA TGCGCCAGCAGCCGCGCCCCAGAGGGGGGGTATGCGGATACGCAGTATTTT.

This chain uses TRBV7-2 with TRBJ1-5, with 7 nucleotides matching TRBD1. The germline CDR1 and CDR2 sequences are SGHTA and FQGNSA. The CDR3 extends over 13 amino acids. The J segment lost 7 bases and the V segment lost 7 bases, leaving 7 bases of the junction unmatched. CDR3 DNA sequence: TGTGCCAGCAACCCAGGGGGGAGGCAGCCCCAGCATTTT. Protein sequence: CASNPGGRQPQHF.

This clonotype has just a few counts. The chain couples TRBV6-6 to TRBJ2-1; 9 nucleotides agree with TRBD2. V lost 7 bases, J lost 7 bases, and 8 bases stayed unmatched. The CDR3 length is 14 residues. Germline assignment: CDR1 MNHNY and CDR2 SVGAGI (reference sequence). In nucleotides, the CDR3 is TGTGCCAGCACTCCCGGGACTAGCAAAAATGAGCAGTTCTTC. This sequence encodes CASTPGTSKNEQFF.

This clonotype was seen many times. This chain connects TRBV5-1 to TRBJ2-5; D is perhaps TRBD1 or TRBD2 (5 bases each). Germline lookup yields CDR1 SGHRS and CDR2 YFSETQ. V dropped 3 bases and J dropped 4 bases, with 10 bases sitting between them. The CDR3 is made up of 13 amino acids. CDR3 DNA: TGCGCCAGCAGCTGGGACCGACCAGAGACCCAGTACTTC. The encoded protein is CASSWDRPETQYF.

This sequence joins TRBV5-1 and TRBJ2-3; D is uncertain. CDR1 and CDR2 from the germline V gene are SGHRS and YFSETQ. The V end was cut by 0 bases, the J end by 0 bases, with 8 bases between. This CDR3 region has 15 residues. CDR3 residues: CASSLVGFSTDTQYF. The CDR3 DNA reads TGCGCCAGCAGCTTGGTTGGGTTTAGCACAGATACGCAGTATTTT.

The rearrangement links TRBV9 to TRBJ1-4; TRBD1 agrees at 10 bases. Germline V gene sequence: CDR1 SGDLS, CDR2 YYNGEE. With V trimmed by 4 bases and J by 5 bases, 5 bases remained unmatched. This CDR3 has 15 residues. In nucleotides, the CDR3 is TGTGCCAGCAGCTCCAGGGACAGGGGAAATGAAAAACTGTTTTTT. Translating it yields CASSSRDRGNEKLFF.

The V gene is TRBV7-9, the J gene TRBJ1-2; TRBD1 might be the D (5 bases). CDR3 length equals 12 residues. V lost 5 bases to trimming and J lost 7 bases, with 11 bases between them. Germline CDR1 is SEHNR and CDR2 is FQNEAQ (reference sequence). The CDR3 DNA reads as TGTGCCAGCAGCCCCCTCCAGGGTGGCTACACCTTC. This codes for CASSPLQGGYTF.

Only a few counts were recorded for this clonotype. The chain is built from TRBV7-2 and TRBJ1-1, with TRBD1 matching over 10 bases. Germline V gene lookup returns CDR1 SGHTA and CDR2 FQGNSA. Trimming took 5 bases from V and 5 from J; bases not matched to a gene: 8. The CDR3 has 15 residues. This chain's CDR3 is CASSQDRGYFTEAFF. The CDR3 nucleotides read TGTGCCAGCAGCCAGGACAGGGGGTATTTTACTGAAGCTTTCTTT.